This T cell receptor beta chain was found in a study of T cell changes during pregnancy in multiple sclerosis. The germline V and J ends were trimmed by 4 bases and 3 bases, with 24 bases remaining between them. In germline, CDR1 is SQVTM, CDR2 ANQGSEA. CDR3 size: 17 residues. Libraries were prepared by immunoSEQ multiplex PCR; TCRdb keeps only in-frame clonotypes and omits some of them. The sample shows around 60,000 clones, roughly 96% of them seen only once. The rearrangement uses TRBV29-1 and TRBJ1-1, with D perhaps matching TRBD1 (5 bases). The TCR originated in a female donor with multiple sclerosis, enrolled in a pregnancy study. The sequencing used CD8+ T cells from peripheral blood mononuclear cells, collected after pregnancy. The CDR3 is CSVGGSNSGPWHTEAFF. The CDR3 DNA follows: TGCAGCGTTGGGGGCTCGAACAGTGGGCCTTGGCACACTGAAGCTTTCTTT.